This T cell receptor (beta chain) was sequenced during a study of CD8 T cells in Susac syndrome. TEMRA cells were enriched by FACS, and CD4+ and CD8+ T cells were negatively isolated. Reverse transcription of roughly 0.5 to 1 ug RNA used random hexamers. The CDR3 of TCR beta was amplified by immunoSEQ multiplex PCR across 54 Vbeta and 13 Jbeta. TCRdb reprocessed the immunoSEQ multiplex PCR reads with MiXCR, giving one entry per CDR3 protein. The data contain around 130,000 distinct CDR3 sequences, around 80% of them singletons. This CDR3 spans 17 amino acids. The V segment lost 3 bases and the J segment 1 base; nucleotides outside the gene matches: 10. The germline V gene encodes CDR1 SGHVS and CDR2 FNYEAQ.

The rearrangement links TRBV7-6 to TRBJ2-3; 7 bases fit TRBD2. The source is a human donor with multiple sclerosis. Sample: CD8+ T cells from PBMCs. The CDR3 loop reads CASSFRDYPRGTDTQYF. CDR3 bases: TGTGCCAGCAGCTTCCGGGACTACCCCCGGGGCACAGATACGCAGTATTTT.